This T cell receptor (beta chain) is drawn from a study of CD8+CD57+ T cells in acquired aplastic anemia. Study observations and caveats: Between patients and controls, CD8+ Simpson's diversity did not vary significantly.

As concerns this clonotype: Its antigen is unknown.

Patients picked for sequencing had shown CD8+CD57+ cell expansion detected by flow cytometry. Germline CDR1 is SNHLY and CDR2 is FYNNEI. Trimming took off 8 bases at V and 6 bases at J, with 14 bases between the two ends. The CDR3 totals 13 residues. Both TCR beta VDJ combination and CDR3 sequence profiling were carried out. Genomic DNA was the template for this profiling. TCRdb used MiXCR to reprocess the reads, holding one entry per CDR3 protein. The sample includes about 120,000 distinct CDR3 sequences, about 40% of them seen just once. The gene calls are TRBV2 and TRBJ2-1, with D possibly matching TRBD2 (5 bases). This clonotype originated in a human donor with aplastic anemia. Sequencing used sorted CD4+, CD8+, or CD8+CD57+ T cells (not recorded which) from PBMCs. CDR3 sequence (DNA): TGTGCCAGCCTGAGCGGAAATACCAATGAGCAGTTCTTC. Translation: CASLSGNTNEQFF.